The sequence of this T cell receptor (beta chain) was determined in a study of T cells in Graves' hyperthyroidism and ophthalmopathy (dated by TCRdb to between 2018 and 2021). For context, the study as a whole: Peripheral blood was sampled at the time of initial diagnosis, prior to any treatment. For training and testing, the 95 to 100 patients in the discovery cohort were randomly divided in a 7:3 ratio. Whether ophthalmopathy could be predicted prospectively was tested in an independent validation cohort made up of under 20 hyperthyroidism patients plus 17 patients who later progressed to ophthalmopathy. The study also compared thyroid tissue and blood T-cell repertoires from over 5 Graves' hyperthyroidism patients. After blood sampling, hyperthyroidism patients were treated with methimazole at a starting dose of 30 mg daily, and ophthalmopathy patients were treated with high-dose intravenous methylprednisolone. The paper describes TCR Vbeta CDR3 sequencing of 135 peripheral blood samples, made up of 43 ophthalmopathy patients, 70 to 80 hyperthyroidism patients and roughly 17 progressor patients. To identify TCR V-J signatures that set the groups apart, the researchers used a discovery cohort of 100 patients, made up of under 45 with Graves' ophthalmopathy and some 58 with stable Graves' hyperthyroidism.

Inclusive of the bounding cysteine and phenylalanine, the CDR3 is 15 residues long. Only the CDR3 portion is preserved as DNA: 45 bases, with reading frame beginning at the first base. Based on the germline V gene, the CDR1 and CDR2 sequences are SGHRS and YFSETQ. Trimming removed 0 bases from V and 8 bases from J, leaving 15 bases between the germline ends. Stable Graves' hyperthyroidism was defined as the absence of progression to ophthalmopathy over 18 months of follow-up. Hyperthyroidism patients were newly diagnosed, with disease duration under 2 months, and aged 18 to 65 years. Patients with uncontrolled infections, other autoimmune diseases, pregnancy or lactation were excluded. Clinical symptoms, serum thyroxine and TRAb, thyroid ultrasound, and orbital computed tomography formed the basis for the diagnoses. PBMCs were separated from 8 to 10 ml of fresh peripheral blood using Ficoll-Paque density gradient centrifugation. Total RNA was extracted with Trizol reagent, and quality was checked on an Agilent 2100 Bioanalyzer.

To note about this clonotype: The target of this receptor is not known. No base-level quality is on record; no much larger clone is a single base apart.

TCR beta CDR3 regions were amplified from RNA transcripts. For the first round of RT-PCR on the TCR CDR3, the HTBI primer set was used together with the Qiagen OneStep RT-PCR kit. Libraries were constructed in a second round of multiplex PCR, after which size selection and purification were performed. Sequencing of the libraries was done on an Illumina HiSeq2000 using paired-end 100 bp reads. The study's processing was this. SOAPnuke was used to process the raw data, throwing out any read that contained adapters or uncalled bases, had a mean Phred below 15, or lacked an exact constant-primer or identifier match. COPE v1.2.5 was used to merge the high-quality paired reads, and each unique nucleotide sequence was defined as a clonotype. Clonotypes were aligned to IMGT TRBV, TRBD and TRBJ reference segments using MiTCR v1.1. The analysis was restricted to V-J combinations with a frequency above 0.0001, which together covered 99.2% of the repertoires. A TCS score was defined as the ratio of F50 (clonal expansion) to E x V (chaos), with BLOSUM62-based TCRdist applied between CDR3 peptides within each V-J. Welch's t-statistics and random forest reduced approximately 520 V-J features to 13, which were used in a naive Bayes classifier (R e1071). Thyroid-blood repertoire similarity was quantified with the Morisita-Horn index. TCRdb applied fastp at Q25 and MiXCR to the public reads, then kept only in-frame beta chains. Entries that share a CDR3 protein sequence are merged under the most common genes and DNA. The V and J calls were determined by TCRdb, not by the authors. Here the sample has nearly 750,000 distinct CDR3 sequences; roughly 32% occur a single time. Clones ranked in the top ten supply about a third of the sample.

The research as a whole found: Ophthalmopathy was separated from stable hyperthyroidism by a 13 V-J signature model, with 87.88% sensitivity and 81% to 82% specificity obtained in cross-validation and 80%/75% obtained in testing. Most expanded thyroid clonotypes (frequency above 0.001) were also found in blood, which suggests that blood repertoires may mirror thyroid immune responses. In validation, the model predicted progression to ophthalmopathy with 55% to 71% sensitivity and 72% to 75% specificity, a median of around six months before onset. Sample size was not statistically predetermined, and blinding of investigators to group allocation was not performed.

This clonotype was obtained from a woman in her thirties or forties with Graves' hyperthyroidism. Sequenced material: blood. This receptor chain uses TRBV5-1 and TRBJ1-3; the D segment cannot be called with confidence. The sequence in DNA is TGCGCCAGCAGCTTGGTGAGCGGGGTTAGAGACACCATATATTTT. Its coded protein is CASSLVSGVRDTIYF.